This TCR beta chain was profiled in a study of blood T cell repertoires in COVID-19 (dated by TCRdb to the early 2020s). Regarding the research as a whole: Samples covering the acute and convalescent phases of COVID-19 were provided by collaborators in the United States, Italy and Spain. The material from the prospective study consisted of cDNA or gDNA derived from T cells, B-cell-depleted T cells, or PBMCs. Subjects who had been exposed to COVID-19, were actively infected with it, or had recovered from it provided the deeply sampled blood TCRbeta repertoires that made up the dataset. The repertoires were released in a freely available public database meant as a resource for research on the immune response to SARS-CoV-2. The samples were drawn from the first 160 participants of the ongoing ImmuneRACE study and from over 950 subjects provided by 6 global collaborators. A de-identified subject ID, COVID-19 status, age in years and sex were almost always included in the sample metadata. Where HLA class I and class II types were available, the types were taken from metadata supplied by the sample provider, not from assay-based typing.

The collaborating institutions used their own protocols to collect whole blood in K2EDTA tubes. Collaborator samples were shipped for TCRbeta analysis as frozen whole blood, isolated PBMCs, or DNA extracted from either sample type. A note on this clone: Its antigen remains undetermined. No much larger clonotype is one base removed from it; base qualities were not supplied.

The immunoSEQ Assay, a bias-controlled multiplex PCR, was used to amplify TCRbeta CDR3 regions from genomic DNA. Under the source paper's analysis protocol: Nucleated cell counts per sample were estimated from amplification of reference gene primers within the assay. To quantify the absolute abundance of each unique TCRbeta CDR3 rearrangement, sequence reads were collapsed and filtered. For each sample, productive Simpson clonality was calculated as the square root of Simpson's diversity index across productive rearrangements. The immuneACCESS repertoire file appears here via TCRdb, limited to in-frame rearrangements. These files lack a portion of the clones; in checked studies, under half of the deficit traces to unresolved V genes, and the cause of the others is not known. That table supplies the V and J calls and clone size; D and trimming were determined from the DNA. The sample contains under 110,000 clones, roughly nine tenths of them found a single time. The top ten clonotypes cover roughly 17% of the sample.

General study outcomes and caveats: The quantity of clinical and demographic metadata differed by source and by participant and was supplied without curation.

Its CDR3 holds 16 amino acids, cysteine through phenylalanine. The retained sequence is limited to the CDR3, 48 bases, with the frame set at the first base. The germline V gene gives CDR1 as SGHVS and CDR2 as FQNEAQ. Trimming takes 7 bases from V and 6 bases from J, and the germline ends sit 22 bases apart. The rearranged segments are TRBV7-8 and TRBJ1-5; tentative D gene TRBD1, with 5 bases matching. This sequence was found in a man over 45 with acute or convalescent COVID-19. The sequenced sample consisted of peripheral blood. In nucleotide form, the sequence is TGTGCCAGCAACCCCTTGGGAGGGATTGGGGGTCAGCCCCAGCATTTT. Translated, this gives CASNPLGGIGGQPQHF.